A selection of T cell receptor beta chains follows, all from one sample in a study of T cell responses to AZD1222 COVID-19 vaccine. Measured with immunoSEQ multiplex PCR; TCRdb has only the in-frame clones, and not every one. The profile shows over 120,000 clones, 89% of them singletons. The source material was peripheral blood, sampled 28 days after the second AZD1222 dose. These receptors all come from an adult who received the AZD1222 COVID-19 vaccine. CDR3s include the opening cysteine and the closing phenylalanine or tryptophan. D genes are given only for firm matches. Size is stated for part of the rows, as once, few or many counts, or as a class when the clone is expanded.

D: TRBD2
J: TRBJ2-7
V: TRBV2
size: few
CDR3: CASSREGQGYEQYF
DNA: TGTGCCAGCAGTCGGGAGGGCCAGGGGTACGAGCAGTACTTC

D: -
J: TRBJ2-1
V: TRBV5-1
size: -
CDR3: CASSPWGQGLNEQFF
DNA: TGCGCCAGCAGCCCCTGGGGTCAGGGTCTAAATGAGCAGTTCTTC

D: TRBD2
J: TRBJ2-7
V: TRBV4-3
size: -
CDR3: CASSQDEGAGYEQYF
DNA: TGCGCCAGCAGCCAAGATGAGGGAGCGGGGTACGAGCAGTACTTC

D: TRBD2
J: TRBJ2-1
V: TRBV6-6
size: -
CDR3: CASSYSQREFYEQFF
DNA: TGTGCCAGCAGTTACTCCCAGCGGGAGTTCTATGAGCAGTTCTTC

D: TRBD2
J: TRBJ2-7
V: TRBV29-1
size: -
CDR3: CSGGLAGYEQYF
DNA: TGCAGCGGGGGACTAGCCGGCTACGAGCAGTACTTC

D: -
J: TRBJ1-2
V: TRBV20-1
size: -
CDR3: CSAPNYGYTF
DNA: TGCAGTGCGCCTAACTATGGCTACACCTTC

D: -
J: TRBJ2-2
V: TRBV15
size: -
CDR3: CATSTLTGSGELFF
DNA: TGTGCCACCAGCACCCTAACAGGGTCCGGGGAGCTGTTTTTT

D: -
J: TRBJ2-7
V: TRBV28
size: -
CDR3: CASSFPGGGDYEQYF
DNA: TGTGCCAGCAGCTTCCCTGGGGGCGGGGACTACGAGCAGTACTTC

D: -
J: TRBJ1-2
V: TRBV13
size: -
CDR3: CASSLGAGDGYTF
DNA: TGTGCCAGCAGCTTAGGTGCGGGGGATGGCTACACCTTC

D: TRBD1
J: TRBJ1-5
V: TRBV15
size: -
CDR3: CATSTGTGVQPQHF
DNA: TGTGCCACCAGCACCGGGACAGGGGTTCAGCCCCAGCATTTT

D: -
J: TRBJ2-7
V: TRBV12-3/TRBV12-4
size: -
CDR3: CASSLTPPNEQYF
DNA: TGTGCCAGCAGTTTAACACCCCCCAATGAGCAGTACTTC

D: -
J: TRBJ1-1
V: TRBV2
size: -
CDR3: CASSGRGAEAFF
DNA: TGTGCCAGCAGTGGCAGAGGCGCTGAAGCTTTCTTT

D: -
J: TRBJ2-1
V: TRBV24-1
size: -
CDR3: CATSGWGEEWNEQFF
DNA: TGTGCCACCAGTGGTTGGGGGGAGGAGTGGAATGAGCAGTTCTTC

D: TRBD1
J: TRBJ2-1
V: TRBV5-6
size: -
CDR3: CASSGQGRRSYNEQFF
DNA: TGTGCCAGCAGCGGACAGGGTCGGAGGTCCTACAATGAGCAGTTCTTC

D: -
J: TRBJ2-1
V: TRBV18
size: -
CDR3: CASSPPHNEQFF
DNA: TGTGCCAGCTCACCACCCCACAATGAGCAGTTCTTC

D: -
J: TRBJ2-1
V: TRBV6-2/TRBV6-3
size: -
CDR3: CASSYTRDGLNEQFF
DNA: TGTGCCAGCAGTTACACCCGGGACGGCCTCAATGAGCAGTTCTTC

D: -
J: TRBJ2-5
V: TRBV29-1
size: -
CDR3: CSAGRVVQETQYF
DNA: TGCAGCGCTGGGCGGGTCGTCCAAGAGACCCAGTACTTC

D: -
J: TRBJ1-5
V: TRBV15
size: once
CDR3: CATSRDPAVNQPQHF
DNA: TGTGCCACCAGCAGAGACCCGGCCGTTAATCAGCCCCAGCATTTT

D: -
J: TRBJ2-5
V: TRBV6-1
size: -
CDR3: CASSEGNYQETQYF
DNA: TGTGCCAGCAGTGAAGGCAACTACCAAGAGACCCAGTACTTC

D: TRBD2
J: TRBJ2-1
V: TRBV19
size: once
CDR3: CASSLLAGYNEQFF
DNA: TGTGCCAGTAGTCTACTAGCGGGATACAATGAGCAGTTCTTC

D: TRBD2
J: TRBJ2-7
V: TRBV11-2
size: -
CDR3: CASSHSGSTYEQYF
DNA: TGTGCCAGCAGCCATAGCGGGAGTACCTACGAGCAGTACTTC

D: -
J: TRBJ2-3
V: TRBV5-5
size: -
CDR3: CASSPGSPPSTDTQYF
DNA: TGTGCCAGCAGCCCTGGGAGCCCCCCTAGCACAGATACGCAGTATTTT

D: TRBD1
J: TRBJ1-1
V: TRBV29-1
size: -
CDR3: CSAAGQGAEAFF
DNA: TGCAGCGCCGCAGGACAGGGGGCCGAAGCTTTCTTT

D: TRBD2
J: TRBJ2-1
V: TRBV7-2
size: -
CDR3: CASSLGQGLAGKSNEQFF
DNA: TGTGCCAGCAGCTTGGGACAGGGACTAGCGGGAAAGTCAAATGAGCAGTTCTTC

D: -
J: TRBJ2-1
V: TRBV7-8
size: -
CDR3: CASSLEGRAAGEQFF
DNA: TGTGCCAGCAGCTTAGAGGGCCGGGCAGCTGGAGAGCAGTTCTTC

D: TRBD1
J: TRBJ2-7
V: TRBV10-3
size: -
CDR3: CAIRDLGTGQAYEQYF
DNA: TGTGCCATCAGAGACCTCGGGACAGGTCAAGCCTACGAGCAGTACTTC

D: -
J: TRBJ1-1
V: TRBV19
size: -
CDR3: CASSIIRGEAFF
DNA: TGTGCCAGTAGTATAATCCGCGGTGAAGCTTTCTTT

D: -
J: TRBJ1-2
V: TRBV7-2
size: -
CDR3: CASSLAGSGYTF
DNA: TGTGCCAGCAGCTTAGCGGGGAGTGGCTACACCTTC

D: -
J: TRBJ1-1
V: TRBV7-3
size: -
CDR3: CASSLGYGTEAFF
DNA: TGTGCCAGCAGCTTAGGGTACGGCACTGAAGCTTTCTTT

D: -
J: TRBJ2-1
V: TRBV3-1/TRBV3-2
size: few
CDR3: CASSQDVYRRVHGSAYNEQFF
DNA: TGTGCCAGCAGCCAAGATGTTTATAGAAGGGTTCACGGGTCAGCGTACAATGAGCAGTTCTTC

D: -
J: TRBJ2-1
V: TRBV7-3
size: -
CDR3: CASSSYGGTSSYNEQFF
DNA: TGTGCCAGCAGCTCGTACGGTGGGACAAGCTCCTACAATGAGCAGTTCTTC

D: -
J: TRBJ1-3
V: TRBV5-4
size: -
CDR3: CASSGISDTIYF
DNA: TGTGCCAGCAGCGGAATATCGGACACCATATATTTT

D: TRBD1
J: TRBJ2-1
V: TRBV6-5
size: -
CDR3: CASSYHGQGYNEQFF
DNA: TGTGCCAGCAGTTACCATGGACAGGGGTACAATGAGCAGTTCTTC

D: -
J: TRBJ1-2
V: TRBV4-3
size: -
CDR3: CASSPLWAEGDGYTF
DNA: TGCGCCAGCAGCCCCCTCTGGGCAGAGGGGGATGGCTACACCTTC

D: TRBD1
J: TRBJ1-2
V: TRBV9
size: -
CDR3: CASSPTGGGLYGYTF
DNA: TGTGCCAGCAGCCCGACAGGGGGCGGTCTCTATGGCTACACCTTC

D: TRBD1
J: TRBJ1-2
V: TRBV7-2
size: few
CDR3: CATSWGTGAGYTF
DNA: TGTGCCACCTCCTGGGGGACAGGGGCGGGCTACACCTTC

D: -
J: TRBJ1-2
V: TRBV11-2
size: -
CDR3: CASSHEGANYGYTF
DNA: TGTGCCAGCAGCCACGAGGGCGCTAACTATGGCTACACCTTC

D: TRBD1
J: TRBJ2-1
V: TRBV2
size: -
CDR3: CASSERDRVFNEQFF
DNA: TGTGCCAGCAGTGAAAGGGACAGGGTGTTCAATGAGCAGTTCTTC

D: -
J: TRBJ1-1
V: TRBV7-9
size: once
CDR3: CASSQEGRGFWVNTEAFF
DNA: TGTGCCAGCAGCCAAGAGGGGAGGGGCTTTTGGGTGAACACTGAAGCTTTCTTT

D: -
J: TRBJ1-5
V: TRBV5-8
size: -
CDR3: CASTSGPRVSSNQPQHF
DNA: TGTGCCAGCACCTCGGGTCCTAGGGTGAGCAGCAATCAGCCCCAGCATTTT

D: -
J: TRBJ1-5
V: TRBV27
size: once
CDR3: CASSGSNQPQHF
DNA: TGTGCCAGCAGTGGTAGCAATCAGCCCCAGCATTTT

D: -
J: TRBJ2-1
V: TRBV6-2/TRBV6-3
size: -
CDR3: CASSYGYNEQFF
DNA: TGTGCCAGCAGTTACGGCTACAATGAGCAGTTCTTC

D: -
J: TRBJ2-3
V: TRBV30
size: -
CDR3: CAWREGGSADTQYF
DNA: TGTGCCTGGAGGGAGGGCGGATCGGCAGATACGCAGTATTTT

D: -
J: TRBJ1-1
V: TRBV27
size: once
CDR3: CASSLSRRVEAFF
DNA: TGTGCCAGCAGTTTATCGAGGAGGGTTGAAGCTTTCTTT

D: TRBD1
J: TRBJ2-6
V: TRBV9
size: -
CDR3: CASSAYRGPGANVLTF
DNA: TGTGCCAGCAGCGCTTATAGGGGGCCTGGGGCCAACGTCCTGACTTTC

D: -
J: TRBJ1-4
V: TRBV19
size: -
CDR3: CASSITLSHGKLFF
DNA: TGTGCCAGTAGTATAACCTTAAGTCACGGAAAACTGTTTTTT

D: -
J: TRBJ2-1
V: TRBV7-2
size: -
CDR3: CASSLGSQGGVEQFF
DNA: TGTGCCAGCAGCTTGGGTAGCCAGGGGGGGGTTGAGCAGTTCTTC

D: -
J: TRBJ1-5
V: TRBV19
size: -
CDR3: CASSVIGTHGLNQPQHF
DNA: TGTGCCAGTTCTGTTATCGGGACGCATGGATTGAATCAGCCCCAGCATTTT

D: TRBD2
J: TRBJ2-7
V: TRBV2
size: -
CDR3: CASSEGPSGYEQYF
DNA: TGTGCCAGCAGTGAAGGTCCTAGCGGCTACGAGCAGTACTTC

D: -
J: TRBJ1-3
V: TRBV4-3
size: -
CDR3: CASSQVWGSATSGNTIYF
DNA: TGCGCCAGCAGCCAAGTTTGGGGTTCGGCGACCTCTGGAAACACCATATATTTT

D: -
J: TRBJ1-5
V: TRBV19
size: -
CDR3: CASSIVGVGQPQHF
DNA: TGTGCCAGTAGTATAGTGGGCGTGGGGCAGCCCCAGCATTTT

D: -
J: TRBJ2-7
V: TRBV5-6
size: few
CDR3: CARYRVPGEQYF
DNA: TGTGCCAGGTACAGGGTTCCAGGCGAGCAGTACTTC

D: -
J: TRBJ1-2
V: TRBV25-1
size: -
CDR3: CASSEWGAQGLDYGYTF
DNA: TGTGCCAGCAGTGAATGGGGGGCCCAAGGTTTGGACTATGGCTACACCTTC

D: TRBD1
J: TRBJ1-6
V: TRBV2
size: once
CDR3: CASSPRDRGNSPLHF
DNA: TGTGCCAGCAGCCCCCGGGACAGGGGGAATTCACCCCTCCACTTT

D: -
J: TRBJ2-1
V: TRBV19
size: -
CDR3: CASSIAWSVQRGQFF
DNA: TGTGCCAGTAGTATAGCCTGGAGCGTCCAAAGGGGGCAGTTCTTC